These 13 T cell receptor beta chains were sequenced from one sample in a study of blood T cell repertoires in COVID-19. The data were produced by immunoSEQ multiplex PCR, yet TCRdb's version contains in-frame clones alone and is incomplete. The top ten hold 0.95% to 1.5% of the sample, which has 82,000 or so clones, 75% to 90% seen once. Input material: PBMCs or T cells enriched from blood (not recorded which). Receptors were obtained from a woman aged 45 to 65 with acute COVID-19.

The DNA for the CDR3 is TGTGCCAGCAGCGTCGGGACTCTCAGGGTCAATGAGCAGTTCTTC. It translates to CASSVGTLRVNEQFF. The rearrangement joins TRBV7-8 to TRBJ2-1, with D tentatively TRBD2 (6 bases). V gave up 5 bases and J gave up 6 bases, with 17 bases separating them. The germline CDR1 and CDR2 sequences are SGHVS and FQNEAQ. The CDR3 runs to 15 residues.

This chain joins TRBV29-1 and TRBJ1-1; possibly TRBD1 for D (6 bases). The CDR3 runs 13 residues. Trimming cost V 6 bases and J 1 base, with 12 bases left between them. Germline CDR1 is SQVTM and CDR2 is ANQGSEA. CDR3 in amino acids: CSVHEQGNTEAFF. The CDR3 nucleotides read TGCAGCGTCCACGAACAGGGGAACACTGAAGCTTTCTTT.

The J gene is TRBJ1-1, the V gene TRBV6-5; TRBD1 might be the D (6 bases). CDR3 length equals 15 residues. Per germline, CDR1 MNHEY and CDR2 SVGAGI. V was cut by 6 bases and J by 1 base, with 15 bases left in between. In DNA form, the CDR3 reads TGTGCCAGCAGCCCGGGGGGCGCCGGGAACACTGAAGCTTTCTTT. Its protein is CASSPGGAGNTEAFF.

A few counts support this clone. V is TRBV5-8 and J is TRBJ2-3; the match to TRBD2 covers 15 bases. CDR3 length: 16 amino acids. Germline trimming cut 4 bases from V and 9 bases from J; bases unmatched to any gene: 9. Germline V gene sequence: CDR1 SGHTS, CDR2 YDEGEE. CDR3 DNA sequence: TGTGCCAGCAGCCTCGGACTAGCGGGAGGGAGGGACACGCAGTATTTT. This translates into CASSLGLAGGRDTQYF.

This clone showed up just a few times. The CDR3 sequence: CASSNRGNYGYTF. CDR3 in DNA: TGTGCCAGCAGCAACAGGGGGAACTATGGCTACACCTTC. This chain uses TRBV7-3 with TRBJ1-2, with 8 bases matching TRBD1. V lost 5 bases and J lost 2; bases outside the gene matches: 1. Per germline, CDR1 SGHTA and CDR2 FQGTGA. The CDR3 runs 13 residues.

V usage is TRBV18 and J usage is TRBJ1-1; 8 bases match TRBD1. Germline V gives CDR1 KGHSH, CDR2 LQKENI. This CDR3 region has 17 residues. The J segment lost 1 base and the V segment lost 3 bases, leaving 10 bases of the junction unmatched. The CDR3 here is CASSPFLTGAKNTEAFF. As DNA, the CDR3 is TGTGCCAGCTCACCCTTCTTGACAGGGGCGAAGAACACTGAAGCTTTCTTT.

The J gene is TRBJ1-2, the V gene TRBV7-2; D ambiguous. Trimming removed 5 bases at V and 4 bases at J, with 8 bases between. This CDR3 contains 12 residues. Per germline, CDR1 SGHTA and CDR2 FQGNSA. Written as DNA, the CDR3 is TGTGCCAGCAGCCGGGAGGGCTATGGCTACACCTTC. Its protein product is CASSREGYGYTF.

The chain links TRBV3-1 (or the pseudogene TRBV3-2) to TRBJ2-6, with D possibly matching TRBD1 (6 bases). There are 17 residues in the CDR3. Germline V gene data show CDR1 as LGHDT and CDR2 as YNNKEL (reference sequence). Trimming stripped 5 bases from V and 1 base from J, with 15 bases between. The DNA of the CDR3 is TGTGCCAGCAGCAACCGGGGACAACCGTCTGGGGCCAACGTCCTGACTTTC. This gives the protein CASSNRGQPSGANVLTF.

This chain uses TRBV7-9 with TRBJ1-1; perhaps TRBD1 as D (6 bases). Trimming stripped 1 base from V and 5 bases from J, with 11 bases between. The CDR3 consists of 14 residues. Germline V CDR1 and CDR2: SEHNR, FQNEAQ (reference sequence). The CDR3 sequence: CASSLEGGGTEAFF. The CDR3 coding sequence is TGTGCCAGCAGCTTAGAGGGAGGGGGAACTGAAGCTTTCTTT.

The gene calls are TRBV5-5 and TRBJ1-5; D is perhaps TRBD1 (5 bases). V gave up 4 bases and J gave up 6 bases, with 20 bases separating them. The CDR3 has 16 amino acids. CDR1 is SGHKS, CDR2 YYEKEE, per germline (reference sequence). The CDR3 loop reads CASSQGGVMGSQPQHF. The CDR3 nucleotides are TGTGCCAGCAGCCAGGGAGGGGTAATGGGGAGTCAGCCCCAGCATTTT.

With respect to this clone: The identical CDR3 is also encoded by other nucleotide sequences in the sample. The rearrangement joins TRBV4-3 to TRBJ1-2, with unresolved D. Germline V CDR1 and CDR2: LGHNA, YSLEER. The V end was cut by 0 bases, the J end by 0 bases, with 2 bases between. The CDR3 runs to 13 residues. The CDR3: CASSQDTNYGYTF. CDR3 nucleotides: TGCGCCAGCAGCCAAGATACTAACTATGGCTACACCTTC.

The chain has TRBV30 and TRBJ2-7, with TRBD2 as a possible D gene (6 bases). V lost 2 bases and J 4 bases, leaving 9 bases between the germline ends. CDR3 length: 12 residues. The germline gives CDR1 GTSNPN, CDR2 SVGIG (reference sequence). DNA for the CDR3: TGTGCCTGGAGTCGGGGAGGTTACGAGCAGTACTTC. Translation: CAWSRGGYEQYF.

The rearrangement uses TRBV13 and TRBJ2-7; TRBD1 aligns across 11 bases. The germline gives CDR1 PRHDT, CDR2 FYEKMQ (reference sequence). J gave up 3 bases and V 5 bases, and 3 bases lay outside the gene matches. This CDR3 spans 14 amino acids. In DNA, the CDR3 is TGTGCCAGCAGCAGGGGACAGGGGGTCTACGAGCAGTACTTC. Its translation: CASSRGQGVYEQYF.